This TCR beta chain was found in a study of Tregs in tolerant kidney transplant recipients. About this clone: Its antigen is not identified.

The CDR3 extends over 16 amino acids. J was trimmed by 4 bases and V by 2 bases; bases with no gene match: 8. Sequenced by immunoSEQ multiplex PCR; TCRdb stores in-frame clones only, minus some. This sample has 50,000 or so clones, with 91% found just once. Study outcomes and limitations: Some patients' samples used different primers over time, so nucleotide sequences weren't comparable. No direct test of biological reproducibility was done here. Validation in larger populations is needed because few patients were studied.

Mixed chimerism was transient after nonmyeloablative marrow transplants from related graft donors. The V gene is TRBV23-1, the J gene TRBJ2-1, with TRBD1 matching over 7 bases. TRBV23-1 falls under the ORF class, with uncertain function. The TCR originated in a human patient who received a combined kidney and bone marrow transplant. Some of the T cells might come from the graft donor. Material: CD8+ T cells from blood (PBMCs), obtained 24 months after the transplant. This CDR3 reads CASSQKRGRRYNEQFF. CDR3 coding DNA: TGCGCCAGCAGTCAAAAAAGGGGGCGGAGATACAATGAGCAGTTCTTC.